Below are 25 T cell receptor beta chains sequenced from a single sample in a study of OX40 agonist ivuxolimab in advanced cancers. Clones were read by immunoSEQ multiplex PCR, and TCRdb kept only the in-frame ones, dropping some. The table has over 80,000 clones, more than 75% seen once. The sequencing used CD4+ or CD8+ T cells sorted from blood, collected in a trial of the OX40 agonist ivuxolimab. The receptors originated from an adult with an advanced solid tumor such as melanoma, head and neck, liver or kidney cancer.

This chain links TRBV5-1 with TRBJ1-1; D gene unclear. CDR1 is SGHRS and CDR2 is YFSETQ in the germline V gene. There are 13 residues in the CDR3. V was cut by 1 base and J by 1 base, with 5 bases left in between. The CDR3 region is CASSLQANTEAFF. The CDR3 region has the DNA TGCGCCAGCAGCTTGCAGGCGAACACTGAAGCTTTCTTT. The whole variable domain, filled in from reference TRBV5-1 and TRBJ1-1, reads KAGVTQTPRYLIKTRGQQVTLSCSPISGHRSVSWYQQTPGQGLQFLFEYFSETQRNKGNFPGRFSGRQFSNSRSEMNVSTLELGDSALYLCASSLQANTEAFFGQGTRLTVV.

The rearrangement uses TRBV19 and TRBJ2-7, with D possibly TRBD2 on 5 matching bases. CDR1 and CDR2 from the germline V gene are LNHDA and SQIVND (reference sequence). The V end lost 5 bases, the J end lost 5 bases, and 16 bases lay between the germline ends. This CDR3 spans 14 amino acids. The CDR3 DNA reads TGTGCCAGTAGTCCGGACTTATCTAGGGACGAGCAGTACTTC. This translates into CASSPDLSRDEQYF. The variable domain in full, completed from reference TRBV19 and TRBJ2-7, reads DGGITQSPKYLFRKEGQNVTLSCEQNLNHDAMYWYRQDPGQGLRLIYYSQIVNDFQKGDIAEGYSVSREKKESFPLTVTSAQKNPTAFYLCASSPDLSRDEQYFGPGTRLTVT.

V is TRBV6-1 and J is TRBJ2-1; TRBD2 agrees at 12 bases. Trimming removed 3 bases from V and 11 bases from J; junction bases left unmatched: 8. CDR1 and CDR2 from the germline V gene are MNHNS and SASEGT. CDR3 length: 15 amino acids. The chain's CDR3 is CASSDGLAGLGKQFF. The CDR3 coding sequence is TGTGCCAGCAGTGACGGACTAGCGGGACTGGGGAAGCAGTTCTTC.

The V gene is TRBV5-1, the J gene TRBJ2-1; D call uncertain. From germline, CDR1 is SGHRS and CDR2 YFSETQ. This CDR3 spans 17 amino acids. Trimming left V 0 bases short and J 0 bases short, with 13 bases between. CDR3 loop: CASSLDPAASSYNEQFF. CDR3 nucleotide sequence: TGCGCCAGCAGCTTGGATCCGGCGGCTAGCTCCTACAATGAGCAGTTCTTC.

This clone was counted a single time. J is TRBJ1-2 and V is TRBV7-9; D uncertain. The CDR3 totals 13 residues. The V gene's germline CDR1 is SEHNR and CDR2 FQNEAQ (reference sequence). V was cut by 3 bases and J by 8 bases, with 13 bases left in between. In DNA, the CDR3 is TGTGCCAGCAGCTTTTCGGGCTTGGTCGGCTACACCTTC. Translation gives CASSFSGLVGYTF. Full variable domain (remainder filled in from reference TRBV7-9 and TRBJ1-2): DTGVSQNPRHKITKRGQNVTFRCDPISEHNRLYWYRQTLGQGPEFLTYFQNEAQLEKSRLLSDRFSAERPKGSFSTLEIQRTEQGDSAMYLCASSFSGLVGYTFGSGTRLTVV.

This clone was seen just once. The chain couples TRBV6-1 to TRBJ1-2; D gene ambiguous. The CDR3 extends over 13 amino acids. The V end lost 2 bases, the J end lost 4 bases, and 8 bases lay between the germline ends. CDR1 is MNHNS, CDR2 SASEGT, per germline. CDR3 sequence: CASSEISLYGYTF. CDR3 in DNA: TGTGCCAGCAGTGAAATCAGCCTCTATGGCTACACCTTC.

The chain uses TRBV11-1 and TRBJ2-7; TRBD2 matches at 7 bases. This CDR3 comprises 15 residues. The trim removed 0 bases at V and 2 bases at J, leaving 4 bases unmatched. The germline V gene has CDR1 SGHAT and CDR2 FQDESV (reference sequence). This CDR3 reads CASSLALRGAYEQYF. CDR3 nucleotide sequence: TGTGCCAGCAGCTTAGCGCTCCGGGGGGCCTACGAGCAGTACTTC. Supplemented by reference TRBV11-1 and TRBJ2-7, the full variable domain reads EAEVAQSPRYKITEKSQAVAFWCDPISGHATLYWYRQILGQGPELLVQFQDESVVDDSQLPKDRFSAERLKGVDSTLKIQPAELGDSAMYLCASSLALRGAYEQYFGPGTRLTVT.

The rearrangement uses TRBV19 and TRBJ1-5; 11 bases fit TRBD1. Germline V gene lookup returns CDR1 LNHDA and CDR2 SQIVND (reference sequence). V shed 6 bases and J 2 bases; nucleotides not matched to a gene: 9. CDR3 length: 17 residues. The CDR3 sequence: CASSGDRGIRGNQPQHF. The CDR3, as DNA: TGTGCCAGTAGCGGGGACAGGGGGATTCGGGGCAATCAGCCCCAGCATTTT.

This chain joins TRBV19 and TRBJ1-4; D not resolved. Germline V CDR1 and CDR2: LNHDA, SQIVND (reference sequence). This CDR3 has 14 amino acids. V lost 1 base, J lost 8 bases, and 11 bases lay in between. The CDR3 protein is CASSIGTVGEKLFF. The CDR3 DNA is TGTGCCAGTAGTATAGGTACAGTGGGAGAAAAACTGTTTTTT.

This clone was picked up one time. The V and J genes are TRBV19 and TRBJ1-1; D may be TRBD1 (5 bases). The germline V gene encodes CDR1 LNHDA and CDR2 SQIVND (reference sequence). This CDR3 is 13 amino acids long. Between the trimmed V and J ends, which lost 7 bases and 4 bases, there was a span of 13 bases. The CDR3 is CASTKEGLTEAFF. CDR3 coding DNA: TGTGCCAGTACGAAGGAGGGGCTCACTGAAGCTTTCTTT.

The V and J genes are TRBV7-8 and TRBJ2-2; D might be TRBD2 (6 bases). The germline V gene has CDR1 SGHVS and CDR2 FQNEAQ. V was trimmed by 5 bases and J by 1 base, leaving 11 bases between them. This CDR3 is 15 amino acids long. The CDR3 sequence is CASSPRAGNTGELFF. CDR3 coding DNA: TGTGCCAGCAGCCCCCGAGCGGGGAACACCGGGGAGCTGTTTTTT.

The chain is built from TRBV4-2 and TRBJ1-2, with D unclear. Germline CDR1 LGHNA, CDR2 YNFKEQ. Trimming pared 0 bases from V and 11 bases from J, leaving 7 bases between. There are 11 residues in the CDR3. The CDR3 nucleotides read TGTGCCAGCAGCCAAGATGCCTCTTACACCTTC. Protein sequence: CASSQDASYTF.

The chain couples TRBV29-1 to TRBJ2-1, with D possibly matching TRBD2 (5 bases). V was clipped by 4 bases and J by 0 bases, with 10 bases between them. Germline CDR1 SQVTM, CDR2 ANQGSEA. The CDR3 length is 14 residues. CDR3 region: CSVGGVSSYNEQFF. The CDR3 region has the DNA TGCAGCGTTGGGGGAGTGAGCTCCTACAATGAGCAGTTCTTC.

The gene calls are TRBV2 and TRBJ1-1, with a possible D match to TRBD1 (6 bases). Trimming stripped 6 bases from V and 7 bases from J, with 18 bases between. CDR3 size: 14 residues. Germline V gene lookup returns CDR1 SNHLY and CDR2 FYNNEI. The CDR3 spells CASSLREGVGEAFF. For the CDR3, the DNA is TGTGCCAGCAGCCTTCGTGAGGGGGTCGGTGAAGCTTTCTTT.

This clone was recorded only once. The V call is TRBV6-1, the J call TRBJ2-7; tentative D call: TRBD2 (6 bases). The germline gives CDR1 MNHNS, CDR2 SASEGT. Trimming removed 6 bases at V and 1 base at J, with 13 bases between. The CDR3 spans 14 residues. CDR3 nucleotide sequence: TGTGCCAGCAGAGAGGGTGGGGGGTCCTACGAGCAGTACTTC. Protein: CASREGGGSYEQYF.

The chain combines TRBV5-4 with TRBJ2-7, with a possible D match to TRBD2 (5 bases). The length of the CDR3 is 13 residues. The germline CDR1 and CDR2 sequences are SGHNT and YYREEE (reference sequence). V shed 1 base and J shed 7 bases, with 12 bases lying between them. CDR3 residues: CASSLPDPGEQYF. As DNA, the CDR3 is TGTGCCAGCAGCTTGCCTGATCCGGGGGAGCAGTACTTC.

The rearrangement joins TRBV5-8 to TRBJ1-1; perhaps TRBD1 as D (5 bases). V was clipped by 0 bases and J by 5 bases, with 14 bases between them. The CDR3 totals 15 residues. Germline V CDR1 and CDR2: SGHTS, YDEGEE. For the CDR3, the DNA is TGTGCCAGCAGCTTGGCCATTCCCAGGGTTACTGAAGCTTTCTTT. This encodes CASSLAIPRVTEAFF.

There are a few counts of this clone. The chain couples TRBV5-3 to TRBJ2-4; D gene unclear. TRBV5-3 is assigned to the ORF class and has an uncertain function. CDR3 length equals 14 residues. V lost 0 bases to trimming and J lost 3 bases, with 7 bases between them. CDR3 protein: CARSLAGGKNIQYF. The CDR3 DNA reads TGTGCCAGAAGCTTGGCCGGCGGCAAAAACATTCAGTACTTC.

This clone was found once. V gene TRBV20-1 combines with J gene TRBJ1-4; no clear D. Germline V gives CDR1 DFQATT, CDR2 SNEGSKA (reference sequence). The CDR3 totals 11 residues. V lost 3 bases to trimming and J lost 8 bases, with 7 bases between them. CDR3 sequence: CSASRGEKLFF. Here the CDR3 DNA reads TGCAGTGCTAGTCGCGGGGAAAAACTGTTTTTT.

The chain couples TRBV6-1 to TRBJ2-3; D gene ambiguous. V was pared by 4 bases and J by 1 base, with 9 bases between. Germline V gives CDR1 MNHNS, CDR2 SASEGT. The CDR3 sequence is 14 residues long. The CDR3 coding sequence is TGTGCCAGCAGTGTGCGCGGACGCACAGATACGCAGTATTTT. It translates to CASSVRGRTDTQYF.

The chain joins TRBV5-6 to TRBJ1-1; no reliable D call. Trimming cost V 0 bases and J 2 bases, with 5 bases left between them. The CDR3 has 13 amino acids. Per germline, CDR1 SGHDT and CDR2 YYEEEE. The CDR3 coding sequence is TGTGCCAGCAGCTTGGCGGCAAACACTGAAGCTTTCTTT. As protein: CASSLAANTEAFF.

The rearrangement joins TRBV18 to TRBJ1-1; no clear D gene. CDR3 length: 13 amino acids. The germline V and J ends were trimmed by 1 base and 1 base, with 4 bases remaining between them. Germline V lookup: CDR1 KGHSH, CDR2 LQKENI. Here the CDR3 DNA reads TGTGCCAGCTCACCACAGTCGAACACTGAAGCTTTCTTT. Amino acids: CASSPQSNTEAFF.

In regard to this clone: The sample holds other DNA sequences that translate to the same CDR3. The chain couples TRBV7-2 to TRBJ2-1, with D unresolved. CDR1 and CDR2 from the germline V gene are SGHTA and FQGNSA. This CDR3 is 15 amino acids long. V was trimmed by 0 bases and J by 0 bases, leaving 6 bases between them. CDR3 in amino acids: CASSLAVGSYNEQFF. The CDR3 region has the DNA TGTGCCAGCAGCTTAGCGGTCGGCTCCTACAATGAGCAGTTCTTC.

The chain uses TRBV30 and TRBJ1-1; 8 nucleotides line up with TRBD1. Germline V gene data show CDR1 as GTSNPN and CDR2 as SVGIG (reference sequence). This CDR3 contains 15 residues. J was trimmed by 4 bases and V by 0 bases; bases with no gene match: 7. CDR3 residues: CAWSVTGGMFTEAFF. The CDR3 region has the DNA TGTGCCTGGAGTGTTACAGGGGGGATGTTCACTGAAGCTTTCTTT. The full variable domain, its missing parts supplied by reference TRBV30 and TRBJ1-1, is SQTIHQWPATLVQPVGSPLSLECTVEGTSNPNLYWYRQAAGRGLQLLFYSVGIGQISSEVPQNLSASRPQDRQFILSSKKLLLSDSGFYLCAWSVTGGMFTEAFFGQGTRLTVV.

A single count supports this clone. This chain uses TRBV19 with TRBJ2-3; 7 bases agree with TRBD1. Germline values: CDR1 LNHDA, CDR2 SQIVND (reference sequence). Trimming at V came to 4 bases and at J to 4 bases, leaving 5 bases not matched to a gene. This CDR3 spans 14 amino acids. The CDR3 DNA follows: TGTGCCAGTAGTACCCGAACAGGGGCAGATACGCAGTATTTT. This sequence encodes CASSTRTGADTQYF.